This TCR beta chain emerged from a study of radiotherapy plus CTLA-4 blockade in lung cancer. Patients in the study, people with chemo-refractory metastatic non-small-cell lung cancer, received focal radiation plus ipilimumab CTLA-4 blockade. This CDR3 is built from 14 residues. The V and J ends lost 6 bases and 3 bases respectively, with 11 bases between them. Per the germline V gene, CDR1 is WSHSY and CDR2 is SAAADI. Clones were read by immunoSEQ multiplex PCR, and TCRdb kept only the in-frame ones, dropping some. The repertoire holds about 99,000 clones, around 90% seen once, with 4% to 6% in the top ten.

This chain uses TRBV10-2 with TRBJ1-4, with D uncertain. The material was peripheral blood, obtained from a patient treated with radiotherapy plus ipilimumab. This clonotype originated in a human donor with non-small cell lung cancer that progressed on radiotherapy plus ipilimumab. The CDR3 region has the DNA TGCGCCAGCAGAGCGTCACGGGCTAATGAAAAACTGTTTTTT. It yields the protein CASRASRANEKLFF.